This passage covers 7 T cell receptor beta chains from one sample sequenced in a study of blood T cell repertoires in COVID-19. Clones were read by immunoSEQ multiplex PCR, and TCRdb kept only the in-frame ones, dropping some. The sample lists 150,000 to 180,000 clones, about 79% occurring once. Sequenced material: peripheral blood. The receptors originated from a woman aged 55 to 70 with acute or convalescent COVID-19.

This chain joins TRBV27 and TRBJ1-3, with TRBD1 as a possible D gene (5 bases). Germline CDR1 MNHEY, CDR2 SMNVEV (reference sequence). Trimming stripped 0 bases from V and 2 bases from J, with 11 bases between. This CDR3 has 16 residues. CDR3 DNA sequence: TGTGCCAGCAGTTTATCGAGGAGGGGCCCTGGAAACACCATATATTTT. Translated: CASSLSRRGPGNTIYF.

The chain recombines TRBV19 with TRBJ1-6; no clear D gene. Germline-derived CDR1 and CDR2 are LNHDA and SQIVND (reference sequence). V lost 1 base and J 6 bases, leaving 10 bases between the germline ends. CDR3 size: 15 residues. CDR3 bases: TGTGCCAGTAGTATAGGAGCGGGTTCTAATTCACCCCTCCACTTT. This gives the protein CASSIGAGSNSPLHF.

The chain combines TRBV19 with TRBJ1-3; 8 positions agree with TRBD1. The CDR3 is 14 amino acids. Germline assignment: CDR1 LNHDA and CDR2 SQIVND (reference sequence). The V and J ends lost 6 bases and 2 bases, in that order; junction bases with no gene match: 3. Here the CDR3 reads CASRMTGAGNTIYF. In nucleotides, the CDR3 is TGTGCCAGTAGGATGACAGGGGCTGGAAACACCATATATTTT.

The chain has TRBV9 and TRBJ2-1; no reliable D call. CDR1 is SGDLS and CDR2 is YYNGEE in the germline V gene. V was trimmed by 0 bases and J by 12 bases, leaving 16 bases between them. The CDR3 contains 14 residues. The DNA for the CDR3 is TGTGCCAGCAGCGTAGGCACAGCCCCGTTGGGGCAGTTCTTC. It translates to CASSVGTAPLGQFF. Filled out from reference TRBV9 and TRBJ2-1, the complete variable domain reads DSGVTQTPKHLITATGQRVTLRCSPRSGDLSVYWYQQSLDQGLQFLIQYYNGEERAKGNILERFSAQQFPDLHSELNLSSLELGDSALYFCASSVGTAPLGQFFGPGTRLTVL.

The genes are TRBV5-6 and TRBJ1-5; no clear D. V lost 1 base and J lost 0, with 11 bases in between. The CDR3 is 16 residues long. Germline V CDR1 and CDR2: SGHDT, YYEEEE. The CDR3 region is CASSLNGGYSNQPQHF. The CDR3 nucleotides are TGTGCCAGCAGCTTGAACGGCGGATATAGCAATCAGCCCCAGCATTTT.

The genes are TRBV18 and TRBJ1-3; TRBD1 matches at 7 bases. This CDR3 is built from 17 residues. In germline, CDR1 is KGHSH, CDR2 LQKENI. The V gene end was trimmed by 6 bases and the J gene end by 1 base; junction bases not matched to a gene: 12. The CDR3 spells CASSPSILQGSGNTIYF. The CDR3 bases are TGTGCCAGCTCCCCCTCTATTCTACAGGGGTCTGGAAACACCATATATTTT.

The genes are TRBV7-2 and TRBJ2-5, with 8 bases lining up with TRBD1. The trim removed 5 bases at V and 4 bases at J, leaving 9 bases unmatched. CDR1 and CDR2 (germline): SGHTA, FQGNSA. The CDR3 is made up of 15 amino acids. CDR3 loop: CASSHSGGWRETQYF. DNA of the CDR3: TGTGCCAGCAGCCATTCAGGGGGCTGGCGAGAGACCCAGTACTTC.